Listed here are 8 T cell receptor beta chains from one sample, sequenced in a study of patients and donors after allogeneic stem cell transplantation. TCRdb reprocessed the RT-PCR reads via MiXCR and lists one record per CDR3 protein. The profile covers 70,000 or so distinct CDR3 sequences, with around 27% appearing a single time and less than 30% taken by the ten largest. The specimen sequenced was blood, either unsorted or a sorted T cell fraction (not recorded which). The receptors here all came from a human donor who was either an allogeneic HSCT recipient or a stem cell or donor lymphocyte infusion donor (not recorded which). It is not recorded whose cells these are; they may come from a transplant donor.

The chain couples TRBV6-1 to TRBJ1-4; D unresolved. Germline CDR1 and CDR2: MNHNS and SASEGT. The CDR3 covers 14 residues. The ends were cut back, 7 bases at V and 5 bases at J, with 14 bases in the middle. In DNA form, the CDR3 reads TGTGCCAGCATCATACGGGAAGGCAATGAAAAACTGTTTTTT. Amino acids: CASIIREGNEKLFF.

This clonotype was seen a handful of times. The chain couples TRBV12-3 or TRBV12-4 to TRBJ1-5, with 9 bases fitting TRBD1. Germline trimming cut 5 bases from V and 8 bases from J; bases unmatched to any gene: 10. The CDR3 covers 15 residues. This CDR3 reads CASSQNRGLWEPQHF. The CDR3 bases are TGTGCCAGCAGTCAAAACAGGGGGCTTTGGGAGCCCCAGCATTTT.

The rearrangement joins TRBV7-9 to TRBJ2-1, with 10 bases matching TRBD2. The germline V gene encodes CDR1 SEHNR and CDR2 FQNEAQ (reference sequence). This CDR3 has 15 amino acids. The trim removed 5 bases at V and 4 bases at J, leaving 5 bases unmatched. The CDR3 coding sequence is TGTGCCAGCAGCCTCCTAGCGGGAGCATACAATGAGCAGTTCTTC. Its protein is CASSLLAGAYNEQFF. Variable domain in full (rest from reference TRBV7-9 and TRBJ2-1): DTGVSQNPRHKITKRGQNVTFRCDPISEHNRLYWYRQTLGQGPEFLTYFQNEAQLEKSRLLSDRFSAERPKGSFSTLEIQRTEQGDSAMYLCASSLLAGAYNEQFFGPGTRLTVL.

The rearrangement uses TRBV7-2 and TRBJ1-5; D call uncertain. Between the trimmed V and J ends, which lost 3 bases and 0 bases, there was a span of 9 bases. CDR3 length: 15 residues. The germline V gene encodes CDR1 SGHTA and CDR2 FQGNSA. The CDR3, as DNA: TGTGCCAGCAGCTTTAAGGGTCATAGCAATCAGCCCCAGCATTTT. It is translated as CASSFKGHSNQPQHF.

This clonotype was seen more than once but under ten times. The CDR3 is CASSLANIYEQYF. DNA of the CDR3: TGTGCCAGCAGCTTGGCCAACATCTACGAGCAGTACTTC. The chain carries TRBV5-6 and TRBJ2-7; D remains unclear. The CDR3 totals 13 residues. V was trimmed by 0 bases and J by 3 bases, leaving 7 bases between them. Germline V gives CDR1 SGHDT, CDR2 YYEEEE.

The gene calls are TRBV12-3 or TRBV12-4 and TRBJ2-7; 9 nucleotides agree with TRBD1. Trimming took 7 bases from V and 3 from J; bases not matched to a gene: 7. CDR3 length: 14 residues. The CDR3 spells CASNVQGANYEQYF. Written as DNA, the CDR3 is TGTGCCAGCAACGTACAGGGGGCTAACTACGAGCAGTACTTC.

A few counts support this clonotype. The V call is TRBV7-3, the J call TRBJ1-1, with 9 bases matching TRBD1. The trim removed 3 bases at V and 11 bases at J, leaving 10 bases unmatched. CDR3 length equals 14 residues. CDR1 and CDR2 (germline): SGHTA, FQGTGA. In DNA, the CDR3 is TGTGCCAGCAGCTTGTCGGGACAGGGTGCGACCGCTTTCTTT. It encodes CASSLSGQGATAFF.

The rearrangement joins TRBV20-1 to TRBJ2-1, with D uncertain. In germline, CDR1 is DFQATT, CDR2 SNEGSKA (reference sequence). This CDR3 has 10 amino acids. Deletions cut 4 bases from V and 10 bases from J, with 8 bases between. The CDR3 nucleotides read TGCAGTGCTAAGTTGGCAGAGCAGTTCTTC. This translates into CSAKLAEQFF.